This section outlines one T cell receptor (beta chain) sequence together with its context. Its antigen is unknown. Then a second PCR, running roughly 7 to 11 cycles, was carried out with a sample-barcoded 5' primer and a J-beta primer mix. TCRdb used MiXCR to reprocess the 5' RACE reads, holding one entry per CDR3 protein. The sample has 730,000 or so distinct CDR3 sequences, roughly 41% seen once. Per the germline V gene, CDR1 is SGHRS and CDR2 is YFSETQ. The V end was cut by 1 base, the J end by 6 bases, with 10 bases between. The CDR3 consists of 14 residues. This sample was included in a study of blood T cells in healthy people across ages. Regarding the study as a whole: Comparison with aged donors showed that long-lived donors had more naive CD4+ cells and higher diversity. TCR beta diversity was tightly associated with the proportion of naive T cells. In the absence of known donor CMV status, changes in expanded clonotypes were possibly confounded.

Samples each had at least 6 micrograms of total RNA extracted. The chain links TRBV5-1 to TRBJ2-2; weak D call: TRBD2 (7 bases). This sequence originates from a woman aged 55 to 70 in good health. The material sequenced was blood. The CDR3 DNA reads as TGCGCCAGCAGCTTGACGGGGGGCCCCGGGGAGCTGTTTTTT. Translated: CASSLTGGPGELFF.